The 30 T cell receptor beta chains in this list originate from one sample, sequenced in a study of shared clonotypes between healthy human individuals. Profiled with immunoSEQ multiplex PCR; TCRdb holds only in-frame clones, not every one. Here the sample spans roughly 890,000 clones, about 91% being singletons. Positively selected for CCR7, the CD45RO-negative cells used as naive CD8 cells excluded terminally differentiated effector memory CD45RA+ cells. Sequenced input: naive CD8+ T cells sorted from blood. These receptor sequences come from a man aged 25-45 years in good health.

V usage is TRBV5-4 and J usage is TRBJ2-5; D remains unclear. Per the germline V gene, CDR1 is SGHNT and CDR2 is YYREEE (reference sequence). Trimming pared 6 bases from V and 2 bases from J, leaving 17 bases between. The CDR3 sequence is 15 residues long. The CDR3 loop reads CASTERGRLQETQYF. The DNA for the CDR3 is TGTGCCAGCACTGAGCGTGGGCGGCTACAAGAGACCCAGTACTTC.

This chain joins TRBV6-1 and TRBJ2-7; 7 bases align to TRBD2. Germline V gene sequence: CDR1 MNHNS, CDR2 SASEGT. Trimming took 7 bases from V and 5 from J; bases not matched to a gene: 8. The CDR3 spans 13 residues. The CDR3 DNA sequence: TGTGCCAGCACCACTAGCGTGATACACGAGCAGTACTTC. Translating it yields CASTTSVIHEQYF.

V and J are TRBV19 and TRBJ1-1, with D unresolved. V was clipped by 2 bases and J by 1 base, with 8 bases between them. In germline, CDR1 is LNHDA, CDR2 SQIVND (reference sequence). There are 14 residues in the CDR3. CDR3 bases: TGTGCCAGTAGTATATATGGTGCGAACACTGAAGCTTTCTTT. Its translation is CASSIYGANTEAFF.

This clone was observed once. The V and J genes are TRBV19 and TRBJ2-7; a weak D match, TRBD2 (6 bases). The CDR3 has 16 residues. V lost 3 bases and J lost 0, with 15 bases in between. The germline V gene encodes CDR1 LNHDA and CDR2 SQIVND (reference sequence). The DNA of the CDR3 is TGTGCCAGTAGTATCTTGGGAGGAAACCCCTCCTACGAGCAGTACTTC. Encoded protein: CASSILGGNPSYEQYF.

This clone came up once. This chain joins TRBV7-2 and TRBJ2-5; 8 nucleotides match TRBD2. Unmatched junction bases numbered 2, after V lost 2 bases and J lost 0 bases. The germline gives CDR1 SGHTA, CDR2 FQGNSA. There are 15 residues in the CDR3. The CDR3 loop is CASSLTGGYQETQYF. The CDR3 DNA reads as TGTGCCAGCAGCTTAACGGGAGGGTACCAAGAGACCCAGTACTTC.

The rearrangement uses TRBV18 and TRBJ2-1, with 14 bases lining up with TRBD2. V shed 0 bases, J shed 7 bases, and the junction held 2 bases outside the gene matches. Germline V gene data show CDR1 as KGHSH and CDR2 as LQKENI. This CDR3 has 16 amino acids. The CDR3: CASSPPTSGRGNEQFF. The CDR3 DNA reads as TGTGCCAGCTCACCACCGACTAGCGGGAGGGGGAATGAGCAGTTCTTC. The full variable domain, with the rest looked up from reference TRBV18 and TRBJ2-1, is NAGVMQNPRHLVRRRGQEARLRCSPMKGHSHVYWYRQLPEEGLKFMVYLQKENIIDESGMPKERFSAEFPKEGPSILRIQQVVRGDSAAYFCASSPPTSGRGNEQFFGPGTRLTVL.

This clone was recorded once. J is TRBJ2-1 and V is TRBV10-2; 9 bases are shared with TRBD1. Per the germline V gene, CDR1 is WSHSY and CDR2 is SAAADI. The CDR3 length is 15 residues. The V gene end was trimmed by 3 bases and the J gene end by 4 bases; junction bases not matched to a gene: 4. The CDR3 DNA is TGCGCCAGCAGTGACCGGGACAGGGTGTACAATGAGCAGTTCTTC. Translating it yields CASSDRDRVYNEQFF.

This clone occurred once. J is TRBJ2-4 and V is TRBV5-5; 8 nucleotides match TRBD2. Germline CDR1 reads SGHKS; CDR2 reads YYEKEE (reference sequence). This CDR3 comprises 14 residues. Trimming at V came to 5 bases and at J to 8 bases, leaving 9 bases not matched to a gene. CDR3 DNA sequence: TGTGCCAGCAGTGACCCGGGACTAGATTACATTCAGTACTTC. Residues: CASSDPGLDYIQYF.

This clone was picked up a small number of times. The V call is TRBV27, the J call TRBJ1-1; possible D gene TRBD1, 6 bases. CDR3 length equals 14 residues. V lost 5 bases, J lost 5 bases, and 15 bases lay in between. Germline V gene lookup returns CDR1 MNHEY and CDR2 SMNVEV (reference sequence). The CDR3 is CASSGPGVVTEAFF. The CDR3 nucleotides are TGTGCCAGCAGTGGGCCAGGGGTGGTTACTGAAGCTTTCTTT.

The chain links TRBV10-1 to TRBJ2-1, with 8 bases identical to TRBD2. CDR3 size: 14 residues. V dropped 5 bases and J dropped 4; count of bases not matched to a gene: 4. CDR1 and CDR2 (germline): WNHNN, SYGVQD (reference sequence). CDR3 sequence (DNA): TGCGCCAGCAGTTTTAGCGGGACATACAATGAGCAGTTCTTC. Translating it yields CASSFSGTYNEQFF.

The chain links TRBV21-1 to TRBJ1-5; TRBD1, the D gene given by the table, was not confirmed from the DNA. TRBV21-1 is recorded as a pseudogene. The CDR3 extends over 17 amino acids. The CDR3 sequence: CASSKEGCRVVYQPQHF. The CDR3 nucleotides are TGTGCCAGCAGCAAAGAGGGGTGCAGGGTTGTATATCAGCCCCAGCATTTT.

The V gene is TRBV30, the J gene TRBJ2-3; unclear D gene. There are 14 residues in the CDR3. Germline V gene data show CDR1 as GTSNPN and CDR2 as SVGIG (reference sequence). The germline V and J ends were trimmed by 8 bases and 6 bases, with 21 bases remaining between them. This chain's CDR3 is CALESLDLLDTQYF. DNA of the CDR3: TGTGCCCTGGAGAGCCTTGACTTATTGGATACGCAGTATTTT.

The chain recombines TRBV6-6 with TRBJ2-5; D may be TRBD1 (6 bases). The CDR3 totals 14 residues. Per the germline V gene, CDR1 is MNHNY and CDR2 is SVGAGI (reference sequence). The V and J ends lost 2 bases and 3 bases respectively, with 10 bases between them. The CDR3 loop reads CASSYPDSKETQYF. The CDR3 region has the DNA TGTGCCAGCAGTTACCCGGACAGTAAAGAGACCCAGTACTTC.

J is TRBJ2-1 and V is TRBV7-9; possibly TRBD2 for D (5 bases). This CDR3 is 13 amino acids long. V shed 6 bases and J shed 8 bases, with 14 bases lying between them. Germline values: CDR1 SEHNR, CDR2 FQNEAQ (reference sequence). CDR3 sequence reads: CASRTTDGDEQFF. For the CDR3, the DNA is TGTGCCAGCAGGACTACGGATGGCGATGAGCAGTTCTTC.

This rearrangement joins TRBV7-9 to TRBJ2-1; 11 bases agree with TRBD2. The germline gives CDR1 SEHNR, CDR2 FQNEAQ (reference sequence). The CDR3 covers 16 residues. The ends lost 1 base at V and 6 bases at J; junction bases unmatched: 5. The CDR3 DNA reads TGTGCCAGCAGCTTAGGCTCTAGCGGGAGGACCAATGAGCAGTTCTTC. This translates into CASSLGSSGRTNEQFF.

V is TRBV6-1 and J is TRBJ2-1; TRBD2 is a possible D gene (7 bases). The ends were cut back, 5 bases at V and 2 bases at J, with 13 bases in the middle. CDR1 and CDR2 from the germline V gene are MNHNS and SASEGT. The CDR3 has 15 amino acids. The CDR3 DNA reads as TGTGCCAGCAGTCAATTGGGGGGGCCCTACAATGAGCAGTTCTTC. Residues: CASSQLGGPYNEQFF.

V is TRBV2 and J is TRBJ2-3, with TRBD2 matching over 11 bases. Germline assignment: CDR1 SNHLY and CDR2 FYNNEI. The CDR3 consists of 14 residues. V was clipped by 9 bases and J by 2 bases; unmatched bases: 4. DNA of the CDR3: TGTGCCAGGGTAGCGGGAGGGGTCACAGATACGCAGTATTTT. This codes for CARVAGGVTDTQYF.

The rearrangement links TRBV4-2 to TRBJ2-2; 7 bases align to TRBD1. This CDR3 contains 16 residues. After removal of 0 bases from V and 0 bases from J, the junction contained 1 base not matched to a gene. Per germline, CDR1 LGHNA and CDR2 YNFKEQ. The CDR3 region is CASSQEGQANTGELFF. The CDR3 nucleotides read TGTGCCAGCAGCCAAGAAGGACAGGCGAACACCGGGGAGCTGTTTTTT.

This clone was found once. CDR3 DNA: TGTGCCAGCAGTACGACGGGAGGTGATAATGAAAAACTGTTTTTT. Translating gives CASSTTGGDNEKLFF. The chain joins TRBV9 to TRBJ1-4; unclear D gene. The CDR3 spans 15 residues. CDR1 and CDR2 from the germline V gene are SGDLS and YYNGEE. Trimming cost V 5 bases and J 4 bases, with 15 bases left between them.

This chain connects TRBV21-1 to TRBJ1-4; TRBD1, the D gene given by the table, was not confirmed from the DNA. TRBV21-1 is noted as a pseudogene. The CDR3 loop spans 15 amino acids. CDR3: CASSPTGGGNEKLFF. DNA for the CDR3: TGTGCCAGCAGCCCTACTGGGGGCGGTAATGAAAAACTGTTTTTT.

V gene TRBV19 combines with J gene TRBJ2-7, with 12 bases fitting TRBD2. The J segment lost 5 bases and the V segment lost 4 bases, leaving 12 bases of the junction unmatched. Germline values: CDR1 LNHDA, CDR2 SQIVND (reference sequence). The CDR3 loop spans 17 amino acids. In DNA form, the CDR3 reads TGTGCCAGTAGTACGAGACTAGCGGGAGCATCTATTGACGAGCAGTACTTC. It codes for CASSTRLAGASIDEQYF.

The CDR3 here is CASSFPGQGTGTLDYNEQFF. As DNA, the CDR3 is TGTGCCAGCAGCTTCCCGGGACAGGGTACCGGGACCCTGGACTACAATGAGCAGTTCTTC. The rearrangement uses TRBV5-4 and TRBJ2-1; TRBD1 aligns across 9 bases. The J segment lost 3 bases and the V segment lost 2 bases, leaving 18 bases of the junction unmatched. This CDR3 contains 20 residues. The germline gives CDR1 SGHNT, CDR2 YYREEE (reference sequence).

The chain uses TRBV30 and TRBJ2-7; a possible D gene is TRBD2 (6 bases). Trimming stripped 4 bases from V and 2 bases from J, with 9 bases between. The CDR3 has 12 amino acids. Germline CDR1 and CDR2: GTSNPN and SVGIG (reference sequence). CDR3 DNA: TGTGCCTGGATGGGGGAGGCCTACGAGCAGTACTTC. Translating gives CAWMGEAYEQYF.

The V and J genes are TRBV6-6 and TRBJ2-3; D possibly matches TRBD1 or TRBD2 (5 bases each). V was trimmed by 4 bases and J by 4 bases, leaving 9 bases between them. This CDR3 spans 13 amino acids. Germline CDR1 MNHNY, CDR2 SVGAGI (reference sequence). CDR3 in DNA: TGTGCCAGCAGTTGGGACCGTCCAGATACGCAGTATTTT. Its protein is CASSWDRPDTQYF.

This chain connects TRBV14 to TRBJ2-7; D not resolved. The CDR3 totals 14 residues. Germline loops: CDR1 SGHDN, CDR2 FVKESK. Trimming removed 0 bases from V and 3 bases from J, with 9 bases in between. The CDR3 nucleotides read TGTGCCAGCAGCCAAGAGAATGGTGACTACGAGCAGTACTTC. This gives the protein CASSQENGDYEQYF.

The V call is TRBV29-1, the J call TRBJ2-7; no reliable D call. Germline CDR1 SQVTM, CDR2 ANQGSEA. Trimming took off 6 bases at V and 1 base at J, with 13 bases between the two ends. CDR3 size: 13 residues. CDR3 nucleotide sequence: TGCAGCGTCGTCCGCCCAAGTTCCTACGAGCAGTACTTC. This sequence encodes CSVVRPSSYEQYF.

CDR3 in amino acids: CASSPLGQEGSYEQYF. CDR3 DNA: TGTGCCAGCAGTCCCTTGGGACAGGAGGGGTCCTACGAGCAGTACTTC. This chain links TRBV27 with TRBJ2-7; TRBD1 matches 8 bases. The J segment lost 1 base and the V segment lost 5 bases, leaving 10 bases of the junction unmatched. Looked up from germline, CDR1 is MNHEY and CDR2 is SMNVEV (reference sequence). The CDR3 has 16 residues.

In the case of this clone: The same CDR3 arises from other DNA sequences in this sample as well. The CDR3 bases are TGTGCCAGCAGTCACCGGGACAGTTCCTACGAGCAGTACTTC. This encodes CASSHRDSSYEQYF. The chain links TRBV6-1 to TRBJ2-7; 7 bases line up with TRBD1. The trim removed 5 bases at V and 1 base at J, leaving 5 bases unmatched. This CDR3 has 14 residues. Germline CDR1 is MNHNS and CDR2 is SASEGT.

V gene TRBV11-3 combines with J gene TRBJ1-5, with D maybe TRBD1 (5 bases). The CDR3 is 20 amino acids. Looked up from germline, CDR1 is SGHNT and CDR2 is YENEEA. Deletions cut 1 base from V and 5 bases from J, with 27 bases between. CDR3 in amino acids: CASSLGNFAGRPEPHQPQHF. The CDR3 DNA is TGTGCCAGCAGCTTAGGTAACTTTGCAGGGAGGCCGGAACCTCATCAGCCCCAGCATTTT.

CDR3 bases: TGCAGCGTTACAGGGGGCGAGGGTTTTAGCACCGGGGAGCTGTTTTTT. Translation: CSVTGGEGFSTGELFF. The chain is built from TRBV29-1 and TRBJ2-2, with 9 bases fitting TRBD1. The CDR3 totals 16 residues. V was pared by 5 bases and J by 4 bases, with 11 bases of the junction left unmatched. Germline V gives CDR1 SQVTM, CDR2 ANQGSEA.